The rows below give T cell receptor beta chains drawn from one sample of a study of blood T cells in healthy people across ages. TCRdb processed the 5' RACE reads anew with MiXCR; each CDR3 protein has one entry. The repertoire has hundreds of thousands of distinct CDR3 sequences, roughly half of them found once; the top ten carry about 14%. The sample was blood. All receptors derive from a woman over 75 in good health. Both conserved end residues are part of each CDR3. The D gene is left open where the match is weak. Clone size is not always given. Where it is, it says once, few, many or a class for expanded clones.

cdr3_aa: CASNNSSAAFTQETQYF
cdr3_nt: TGTGCCAGCAACAACTCCTCGGCAGCGTTTACTCAAGAGACCCAGTACTTC
j_call: TRBJ2-5
d_call: NA
clone_size: NA
v_call: TRBV21-1

cdr3_aa: CASIPTSGQETQYF
cdr3_nt: TGTGCCAGCATCCCGACTAGCGGCCAAGAGACCCAGTACTTC
j_call: TRBJ2-5
d_call: TRBD2
clone_size: once
v_call: TRBV7-9

cdr3_aa: CASSGRDRGNEQFF
cdr3_nt: TGTGCCAGCAGTGGGCGGGACAGGGGCAATGAGCAGTTCTTC
j_call: TRBJ2-1
d_call: TRBD1
clone_size: NA
v_call: TRBV27

cdr3_aa: CASSQRSGTNEKLFF
cdr3_nt: TGTGCCAGCAGCCAGAGGAGCGGGACGAATGAAAAACTGTTTTTT
j_call: TRBJ1-4
d_call: NA
clone_size: NA
v_call: TRBV5-6

cdr3_aa: CASILIGTEAFF
cdr3_nt: TGTGCCAGCATTCTAATCGGGACTGAAGCTTTCTTT
j_call: TRBJ1-1
d_call: NA
clone_size: once
v_call: TRBV2

cdr3_aa: CATSDPIQGAGDTQYF
cdr3_nt: TGTGCCACCAGTGATCCTATCCAGGGGGCAGGAGATACGCAGTATTTT
j_call: TRBJ2-3
d_call: TRBD1
clone_size: NA
v_call: TRBV24-1

cdr3_aa: CASSSRTGWLNEQYF
cdr3_nt: TGTGCCAGCAGCTCCCGGACGGGGTGGTTGAACGAGCAGTACTTC
j_call: TRBJ2-7
d_call: NA
clone_size: NA
v_call: TRBV7-9

cdr3_aa: CASSLVGEVDIQYF
cdr3_nt: TGTGCCAGCAGCTTAGTTGGGGAGGTGGACATTCAGTACTTC
j_call: TRBJ2-4
d_call: NA
clone_size: once
v_call: TRBV7-2

cdr3_aa: CASRPTGFGEETQYF
cdr3_nt: TGTGCCAGCAGACCTACAGGGTTCGGGGAGGAGACCCAGTACTTC
j_call: TRBJ2-5
d_call: NA
clone_size: NA
v_call: TRBV12-3/TRBV12-4

cdr3_aa: CASSLVGLVLAGGEQFF
cdr3_nt: TGCGCCAGCAGCTTGGTGGGTTTGGTCCTAGCGGGAGGTGAGCAGTTCTTC
j_call: TRBJ2-1
d_call: TRBD2
clone_size: few
v_call: TRBV5-1

cdr3_aa: CSVDKTSGQETQYF
cdr3_nt: TGCAGCGTTGACAAGACTAGCGGGCAAGAGACCCAGTACTTC
j_call: TRBJ2-5
d_call: TRBD2
clone_size: NA
v_call: TRBV29-1